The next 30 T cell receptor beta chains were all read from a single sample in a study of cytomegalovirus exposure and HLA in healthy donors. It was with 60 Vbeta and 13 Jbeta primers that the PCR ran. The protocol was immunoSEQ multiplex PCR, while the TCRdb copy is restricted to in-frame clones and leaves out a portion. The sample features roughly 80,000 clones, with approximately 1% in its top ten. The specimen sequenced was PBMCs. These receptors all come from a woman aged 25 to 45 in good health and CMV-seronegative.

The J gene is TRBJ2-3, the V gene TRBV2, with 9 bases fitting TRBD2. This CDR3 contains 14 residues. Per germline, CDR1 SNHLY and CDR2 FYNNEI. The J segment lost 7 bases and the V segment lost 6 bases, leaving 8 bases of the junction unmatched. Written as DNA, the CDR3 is TGTGCCAGCAGCCTTAGCGGGAGTAGTTATACGCAGTATTTT. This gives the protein CASSLSGSSYTQYF.

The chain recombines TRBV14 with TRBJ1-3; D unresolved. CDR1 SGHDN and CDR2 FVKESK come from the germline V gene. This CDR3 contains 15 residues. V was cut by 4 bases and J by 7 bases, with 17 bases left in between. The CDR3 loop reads CASSRGLAHGNTIYF. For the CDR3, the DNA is TGTGCCAGCAGCCGAGGACTCGCCCATGGGAACACCATATATTTT.

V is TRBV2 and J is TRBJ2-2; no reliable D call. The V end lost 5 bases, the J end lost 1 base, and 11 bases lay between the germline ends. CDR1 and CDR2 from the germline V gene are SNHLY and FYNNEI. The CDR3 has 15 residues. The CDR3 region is CASSPEVRNTGELFF. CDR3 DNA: TGTGCCAGCAGTCCCGAGGTTCGGAACACCGGGGAGCTGTTTTTT.

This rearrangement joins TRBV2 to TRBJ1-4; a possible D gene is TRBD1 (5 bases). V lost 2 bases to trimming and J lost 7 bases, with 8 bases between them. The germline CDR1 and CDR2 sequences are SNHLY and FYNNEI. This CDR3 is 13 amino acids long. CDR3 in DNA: TGTGCCAGCAGTGAATTTCAGGGTGAAAAACTGTTTTTT. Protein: CASSEFQGEKLFF.

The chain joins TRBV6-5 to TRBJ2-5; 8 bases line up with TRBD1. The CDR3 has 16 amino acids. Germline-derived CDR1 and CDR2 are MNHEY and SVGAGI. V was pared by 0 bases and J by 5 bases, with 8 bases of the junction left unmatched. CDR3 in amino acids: CASSYSTGAVGETQYF. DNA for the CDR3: TGTGCCAGCAGTTACTCGACAGGGGCGGTAGGGGAGACCCAGTACTTC.

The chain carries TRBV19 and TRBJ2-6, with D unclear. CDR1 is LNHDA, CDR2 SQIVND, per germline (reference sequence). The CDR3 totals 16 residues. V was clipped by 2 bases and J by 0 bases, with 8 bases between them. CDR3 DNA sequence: TGTGCCAGTAGTATAATCGGAGTCTCTGGGGCCAACGTCCTGACTTTC. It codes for CASSIIGVSGANVLTF. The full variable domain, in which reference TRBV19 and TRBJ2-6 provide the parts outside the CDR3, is DGGITQSPKYLFRKEGQNVTLSCEQNLNHDAMYWYRQDPGQGLRLIYYSQIVNDFQKGDIAEGYSVSREKKESFPLTVTSAQKNPTAFYLCASSIIGVSGANVLTFGAGSRLTVL.

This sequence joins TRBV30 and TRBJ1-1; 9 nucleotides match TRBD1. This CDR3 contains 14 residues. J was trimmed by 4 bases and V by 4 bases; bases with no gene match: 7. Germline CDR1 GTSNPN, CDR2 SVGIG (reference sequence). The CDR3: CAWTLGTGSTEAFF. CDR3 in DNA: TGTGCCTGGACTCTAGGGACAGGGAGCACTGAAGCTTTCTTT.

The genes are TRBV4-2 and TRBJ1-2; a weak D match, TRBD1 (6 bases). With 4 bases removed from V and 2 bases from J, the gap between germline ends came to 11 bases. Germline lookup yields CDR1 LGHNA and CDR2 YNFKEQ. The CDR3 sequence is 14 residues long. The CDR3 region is CASSRDRQNYGYTF. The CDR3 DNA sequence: TGTGCCAGCAGCCGAGACAGGCAGAACTATGGCTACACCTTC.

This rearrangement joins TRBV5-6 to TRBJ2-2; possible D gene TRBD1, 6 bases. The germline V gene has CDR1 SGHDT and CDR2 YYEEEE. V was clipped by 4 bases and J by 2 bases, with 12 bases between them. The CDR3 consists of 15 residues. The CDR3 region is CASSLLGQNTGELFF. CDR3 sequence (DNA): TGTGCCAGCAGCCTGCTGGGACAAAACACCGGGGAGCTGTTTTTT.

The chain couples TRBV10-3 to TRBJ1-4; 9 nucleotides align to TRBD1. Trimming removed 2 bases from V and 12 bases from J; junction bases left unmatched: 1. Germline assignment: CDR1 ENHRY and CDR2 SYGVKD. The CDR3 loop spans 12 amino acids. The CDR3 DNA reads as TGTGCCATCAGTGAGAGGACAGGGGAACTGTTTTTT. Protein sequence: CAISERTGELFF.

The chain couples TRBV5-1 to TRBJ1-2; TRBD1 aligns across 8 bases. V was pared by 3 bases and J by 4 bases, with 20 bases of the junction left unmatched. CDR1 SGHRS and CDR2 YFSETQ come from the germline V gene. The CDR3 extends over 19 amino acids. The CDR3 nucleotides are TGCGCCAGCAGCTATCCCGTACCCCCGACAGGGGCTGGTACCTATGGCTACACCTTC. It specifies CASSYPVPPTGAGTYGYTF.

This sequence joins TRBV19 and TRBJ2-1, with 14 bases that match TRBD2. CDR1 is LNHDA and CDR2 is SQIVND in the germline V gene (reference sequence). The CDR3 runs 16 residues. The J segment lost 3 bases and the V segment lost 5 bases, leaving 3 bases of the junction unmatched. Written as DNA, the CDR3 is TGTGCCAGTAGTGGACTAGCGGGAGGATTCTACAATGAGCAGTTCTTC. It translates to CASSGLAGGFYNEQFF.

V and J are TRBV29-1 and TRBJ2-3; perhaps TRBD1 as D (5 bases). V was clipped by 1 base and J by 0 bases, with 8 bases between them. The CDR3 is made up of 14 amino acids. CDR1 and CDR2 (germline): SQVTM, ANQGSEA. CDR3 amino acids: CSVEVGASTDTQYF. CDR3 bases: TGCAGCGTTGAAGTTGGGGCTAGCACAGATACGCAGTATTTT.

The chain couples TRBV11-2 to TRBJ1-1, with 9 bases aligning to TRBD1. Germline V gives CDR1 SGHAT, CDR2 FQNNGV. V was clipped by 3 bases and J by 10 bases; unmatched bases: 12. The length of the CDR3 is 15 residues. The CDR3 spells CASSFRDRVSDGAFF. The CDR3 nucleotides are TGTGCCAGCAGCTTCAGGGACAGGGTGAGTGACGGAGCTTTCTTT.

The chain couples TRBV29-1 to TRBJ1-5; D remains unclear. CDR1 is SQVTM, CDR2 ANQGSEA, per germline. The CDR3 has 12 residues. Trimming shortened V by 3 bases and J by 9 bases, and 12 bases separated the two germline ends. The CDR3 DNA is TGCAGCGTTGAGTTTACGGGTGGGCCCCAGCATTTT. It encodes CSVEFTGGPQHF.

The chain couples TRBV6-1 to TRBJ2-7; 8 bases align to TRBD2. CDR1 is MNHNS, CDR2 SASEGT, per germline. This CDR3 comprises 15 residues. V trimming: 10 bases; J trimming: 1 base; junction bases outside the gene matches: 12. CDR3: CATTTGASGSYEQYF. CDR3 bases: TGTGCCACCACGACCGGGGCTAGCGGGTCCTACGAGCAGTACTTC.

CDR3 nucleotide sequence: TGCGCCAGCAGCCAAGTTCCTAGCGGGACAGGCGAGCAGTACTTC. Protein sequence: CASSQVPSGTGEQYF. The rearrangement links TRBV4-1 to TRBJ2-7; weak D call: TRBD2 (9 bases). The CDR3 runs 15 residues. Germline CDR1 MGHRA, CDR2 YSYEKL. V was clipped by 1 base and J by 6 bases, with 16 bases between them.

The CDR3 spells CASGQGGAQYF. CDR3 nucleotides: TGTGCCAGCGGACAGGGCGGGGCCCAGTACTTC. The chain employs TRBV27 and TRBJ2-5, with 8 bases aligning to TRBD1. The CDR3 loop spans 11 amino acids. With 8 bases clipped from V and 9 bases from J, the junction kept 5 bases outside the gene matches. Germline V gene lookup returns CDR1 MNHEY and CDR2 SMNVEV (reference sequence).

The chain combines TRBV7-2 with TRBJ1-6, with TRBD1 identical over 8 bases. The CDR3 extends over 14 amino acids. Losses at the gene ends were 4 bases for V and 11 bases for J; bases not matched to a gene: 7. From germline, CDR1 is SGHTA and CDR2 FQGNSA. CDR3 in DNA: TGTGCCAGCAGCTCCAATACAGGGGGGGCACCCCTCCACTTT. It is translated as CASSSNTGGAPLHF.

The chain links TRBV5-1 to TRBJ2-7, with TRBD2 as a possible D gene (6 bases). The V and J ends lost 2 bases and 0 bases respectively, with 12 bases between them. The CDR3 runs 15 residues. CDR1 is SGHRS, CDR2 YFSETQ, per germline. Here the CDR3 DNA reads TGCGCCAGCAGCTTCGGACGGGAGACCTCCTACGAGCAGTACTTC. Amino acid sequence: CASSFGRETSYEQYF.

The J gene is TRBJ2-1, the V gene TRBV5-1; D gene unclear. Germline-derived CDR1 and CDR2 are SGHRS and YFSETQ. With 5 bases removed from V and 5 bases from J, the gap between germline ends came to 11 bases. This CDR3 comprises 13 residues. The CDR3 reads CASRAPSNNEQFF. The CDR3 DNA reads TGCGCCAGCAGAGCTCCGAGTAACAATGAGCAGTTCTTC.

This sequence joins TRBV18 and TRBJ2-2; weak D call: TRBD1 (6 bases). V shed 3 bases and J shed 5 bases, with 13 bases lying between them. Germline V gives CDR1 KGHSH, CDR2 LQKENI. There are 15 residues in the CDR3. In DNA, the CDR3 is TGTGCCAGCTCACCCGGACAGCAACAAACCGGGGAGCTGTTTTTT. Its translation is CASSPGQQQTGELFF.

CDR3 amino acids: CASSATGGGYTDTQYF. DNA for the CDR3: TGTGCCAGCAGCGCAACCGGCGGGGGATACACAGATACGCAGTATTTT. V is TRBV9 and J is TRBJ2-3; 7 bases match TRBD2. Germline assignment: CDR1 SGDLS and CDR2 YYNGEE. V was clipped by 3 bases and J by 2 bases; unmatched bases: 9. The CDR3 runs 16 residues.

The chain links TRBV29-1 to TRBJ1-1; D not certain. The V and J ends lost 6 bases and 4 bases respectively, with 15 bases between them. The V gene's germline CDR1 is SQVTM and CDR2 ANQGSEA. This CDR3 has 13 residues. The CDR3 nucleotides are TGCAGCGTCCTTGACGCGGGATCCACTGAAGCTTTCTTT. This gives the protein CSVLDAGSTEAFF.

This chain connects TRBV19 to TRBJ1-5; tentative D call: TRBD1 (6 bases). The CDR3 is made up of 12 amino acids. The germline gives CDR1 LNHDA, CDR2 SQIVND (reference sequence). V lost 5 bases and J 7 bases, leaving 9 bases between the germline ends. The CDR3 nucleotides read TGTGCCAGTAGTCCAGGGGTACAGCCCCAGCATTTT. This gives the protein CASSPGVQPQHF.

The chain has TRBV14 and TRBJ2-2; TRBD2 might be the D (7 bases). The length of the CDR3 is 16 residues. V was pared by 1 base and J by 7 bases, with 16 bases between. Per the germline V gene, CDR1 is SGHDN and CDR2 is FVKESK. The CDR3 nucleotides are TGTGCCAGCAGCCAAGTTGGGGGGGCCGCAGTCGGGGAGCTGTTTTTT. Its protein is CASSQVGGAAVGELFF.

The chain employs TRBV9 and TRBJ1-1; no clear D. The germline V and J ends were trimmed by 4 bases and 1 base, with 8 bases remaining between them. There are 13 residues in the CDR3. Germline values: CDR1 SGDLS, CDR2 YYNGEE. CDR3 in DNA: TGTGCCAGCAGCTCCCACACGAACACTGAAGCTTTCTTT. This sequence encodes CASSSHTNTEAFF.

The CDR3 region is CASSLAGGTGDYEQYF. The CDR3 DNA is TGCGCCAGCAGCTTGGCCGGGGGGACTGGAGACTACGAGCAGTACTTC. The V gene is TRBV5-1, the J gene TRBJ2-7, with 7 nucleotides matching TRBD2. Germline assignment: CDR1 SGHRS and CDR2 YFSETQ. The CDR3 runs 16 residues. Unmatched junction bases numbered 9, after V lost 0 bases and J lost 3 bases.

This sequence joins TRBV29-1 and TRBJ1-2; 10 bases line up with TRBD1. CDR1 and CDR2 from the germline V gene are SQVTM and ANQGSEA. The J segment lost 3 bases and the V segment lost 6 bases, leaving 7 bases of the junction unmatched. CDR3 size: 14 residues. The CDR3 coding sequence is TGCAGCGTACGACCCGGGACAGGGGACTATGGCTACACCTTC. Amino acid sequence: CSVRPGTGDYGYTF.

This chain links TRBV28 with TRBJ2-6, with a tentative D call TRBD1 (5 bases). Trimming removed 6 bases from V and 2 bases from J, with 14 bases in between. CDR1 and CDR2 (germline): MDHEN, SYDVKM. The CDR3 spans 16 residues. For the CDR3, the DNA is TGTGCCAGCAGACAGGTCCCACTCCCTGGGGCCAACGTCCTGACTTTC. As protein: CASRQVPLPGANVLTF.